The 20 T cell receptor beta chains given below trace back to one sample, sequenced in a study of T cells in Graves' hyperthyroidism and ophthalmopathy. Amplification targeted TCR beta CDR3 regions from RNA transcripts. During a first-round RT-PCR of the TCR CDR3, the HTBI primer set was used. MiXCR, applied by TCRdb to the multiplex PCR reads, yields one record per CDR3 protein. The data contain 480,000 or so distinct CDR3 sequences, over 35% of them singletons. The sample taken for sequencing was peripheral blood or thyroid tissue (not recorded which). These receptors originate from an adult woman with Graves' disease, either hyperthyroidism or ophthalmopathy (not recorded which).

This clonotype was observed at least ten times. The chain joins TRBV14 to TRBJ2-7, with D maybe TRBD1 (5 bases). The V and J ends lost 4 bases and 6 bases respectively, with 13 bases between them. The CDR3 extends over 13 amino acids. CDR1 is SGHDN, CDR2 FVKESK, per germline. The CDR3 here is CASSPRAFGEQYF. CDR3 bases: TGTGCCAGCAGCCCCAGGGCGTTCGGCGAGCAGTACTTC.

The rearrangement links TRBV29-1 to TRBJ2-7; D is perhaps TRBD1 or TRBD2 (6 bases each). CDR1 is SQVTM, CDR2 ANQGSEA, per germline. The CDR3 length is 14 residues. Trimming stripped 4 bases from V and 5 bases from J, with 18 bases between. CDR3 residues: CSVVRGALYHEQYF. As DNA, the CDR3 is TGCAGCGTTGTGAGGGGGGCCTTATATCACGAGCAGTACTTC.

The CDR3 DNA reads TGCAGTGCTCGGACTAGCGGGGACGATGGCTACACCTTC. Its protein product is CSARTSGDDGYTF. The chain uses TRBV20-1 and TRBJ1-2; tentatively, D is TRBD1 (5 bases). This CDR3 has 13 amino acids. Looked up from germline, CDR1 is DFQATT and CDR2 is SNEGSKA (reference sequence). V lost 5 bases to trimming and J lost 6 bases, with 16 bases between them.

This chain joins TRBV28 and TRBJ1-1, with a tentative D call TRBD1 (5 bases). The germline V gene has CDR1 MDHEN and CDR2 SYDVKM. The CDR3 has 13 amino acids. V was cut by 6 bases and J by 3 bases, with 11 bases left in between. The CDR3 spells CASSSTGHTEAFF. The DNA for the CDR3 is TGTGCCAGCAGCTCCACGGGGCACACTGAAGCTTTCTTT.

In DNA, the CDR3 is TGTGCCAGCAGTGAGGGCTGGGAAGGGGTCACTGAAGCTTTCTTT. It is translated as CASSEGWEGVTEAFF. This chain uses TRBV27 with TRBJ1-1, with D possibly TRBD1 on 5 matching bases. Deletions cut 5 bases from V and 4 bases from J, with 17 bases between. CDR1 MNHEY and CDR2 SMNVEV come from the germline V gene (reference sequence). The CDR3 contains 15 residues.

This clonotype appeared many times. This sequence joins TRBV9 and TRBJ1-4; D unresolved. There are 17 residues in the CDR3. CDR1 and CDR2 from the germline V gene are SGDLS and YYNGEE. V gave up 0 bases and J gave up 3 bases, with 15 bases separating them. The CDR3, as DNA: TGTGCCAGCAGCGTAGGGGAAGGACCCCCGTCTAATGAAAAACTGTTTTTT. Translating gives CASSVGEGPPSNEKLFF.

Points on this clonotype: Lacking the conserved final phenylalanine or tryptophan, this CDR3 likely reflects a read error. The DNA is left out, because the CDR3 cannot be placed on it with certainty; the CDR3 is given as TCRdb lists it. This chain connects TRBV10-3 to TRBJ2-5; TRBD2 is the table's D call and was not checked against the DNA. Ends included, the CDR3 has 17 residues. Germline V gene data show CDR1 as ENHRY and CDR2 as SYGVKD. CDR3 sequence: CAISESGGGTYGYTFGS.

This clonotype was seen ten or more times. This chain uses TRBV7-2 with TRBJ1-3; unclear D gene. The V gene lost 0 bases and the J gene lost 4 bases, with 7 bases spanning the gap. Germline V CDR1 and CDR2: SGHTA, FQGNSA. The CDR3 has 14 residues. The CDR3 DNA sequence: TGTGCCAGCAGCTTAGCGTCCAGCGGAAACACCATATATTTT. Its translation: CASSLASSGNTIYF.

The V and J genes are TRBV30 and TRBJ2-7, with D unresolved. Trimming shortened V by 0 bases and J by 7 bases, and 13 bases separated the two germline ends. The CDR3 contains 13 residues. Germline V lookup: CDR1 GTSNPN, CDR2 SVGIG (reference sequence). The CDR3 sequence: CAWSVGGLREQYF. The CDR3 DNA sequence: TGTGCCTGGAGTGTCGGCGGTTTACGGGAGCAGTACTTC. Using reference TRBV30 and TRBJ2-7 for the parts outside the CDR3, the full variable domain is SQTIHQWPATLVQPVGSPLSLECTVEGTSNPNLYWYRQAAGRGLQLLFYSVGIGQISSEVPQNLSASRPQDRQFILSSKKLLLSDSGFYLCAWSVGGLREQYFGPGTRLTVT.

V and J are TRBV18 and TRBJ1-2; D is uncertain. There are 13 residues in the CDR3. V was trimmed by 3 bases and J by 8 bases, leaving 13 bases between them. Germline V gene data show CDR1 as KGHSH and CDR2 as LQKENI. The CDR3 spells CASSPGFVYGYTF. For the CDR3, the DNA is TGTGCCAGCTCACCGGGGTTTGTATACGGCTACACCTTC.

This clonotype has just a few counts. The CDR3, as DNA: TGCAGCGTTGAAGCACAGTCTGGGGGTGTAGCTTTCTTT. Translation gives CSVEAQSGGVAFF. This chain connects TRBV29-1 to TRBJ1-1; D is possibly TRBD1 (5 bases). Germline CDR1 is SQVTM and CDR2 is ANQGSEA. Trimming took off 1 base at V and 10 bases at J, with 16 bases between the two ends. The CDR3 runs to 13 residues.

CDR3 region: CAWRDQTARQGYTF. The CDR3 coding sequence is TGTGCCTGGAGGGATCAGACAGCACGACAAGGCTACACCTTC. The rearrangement joins TRBV30 to TRBJ1-2; maybe TRBD1 (5 bases). V lost 3 bases to trimming and J lost 8 bases, with 19 bases between them. Germline V gives CDR1 GTSNPN, CDR2 SVGIG (reference sequence). The CDR3 totals 14 residues.

This clonotype was counted at least ten times. CDR3 region: CASARLASGIHEQYF. The CDR3 region has the DNA TGTGCCAGCGCCCGCCTTGCTAGCGGGATACACGAGCAGTACTTC. The chain couples TRBV12-3 or TRBV12-4 to TRBJ2-7, with 9 bases that match TRBD2. This CDR3 is 15 amino acids long. The V segment lost 8 bases and the J segment 5 bases; nucleotides outside the gene matches: 13.

As for this clonotype: Germline and junction disagree at one end, which may indicate a read error. The chain is built from TRBV29-1 and TRBJ1-2; TRBD1 might be the D (6 bases). Germline V gives CDR1 SQVTM, CDR2 ANQGSEA. The CDR3 consists of 15 residues. The CDR3 coding sequence is TGCAGCGTTAAACTACAGGGCTCAGCCGTCTATGGCTGCACCTTC. This encodes CSVKLQGSAVYGCTF.

This clonotype has more than one count but fewer than ten. The chain joins TRBV20-1 to TRBJ1-2; D may be TRBD1 (5 bases). The CDR3 runs to 14 residues. Germline CDR1 reads DFQATT; CDR2 reads SNEGSKA (reference sequence). Between the trimmed V and J ends, which lost 5 bases and 6 bases, there was a span of 19 bases. The CDR3 DNA reads as TGCAGTGCTGCACGGACTAGCGGGGACGATGGCTACACCTTC. This gives the protein CSAARTSGDDGYTF.

There are many counts of this clonotype. The chain combines TRBV20-1 with TRBJ2-5, with 10 positions matching TRBD2. The trim removed 3 bases at V and 5 bases at J, leaving 12 bases unmatched. CDR1 is DFQATT and CDR2 is SNEGSKA in the germline V gene (reference sequence). The CDR3 is 16 amino acids. DNA of the CDR3: TGCAGTGCTAGCCCTACTAGCGGGACCCGGTCGGAGACCCAGTACTTC. Its translation is CSASPTSGTRSETQYF.

This sequence joins TRBV29-1 and TRBJ2-5; weak D call: TRBD2 (6 bases). V was clipped by 3 bases and J by 7 bases, with 12 bases between them. The CDR3 sequence is 12 residues long. Germline V gene lookup returns CDR1 SQVTM and CDR2 ANQGSEA. In DNA form, the CDR3 reads TGCAGCGTTGAGGGCGGGATTGGGACCCAGTACTTC. This gives the protein CSVEGGIGTQYF.

As to this clonotype: Its ends do not fully match the called genes, so a read error is possible. This rearrangement joins TRBV7-9 to TRBJ2-2, with 13 bases identical to TRBD2. CDR3 length: 18 amino acids. Germline assignment: CDR1 SEHNR and CDR2 FQNEAQ (reference sequence). The CDR3 loop is CASSRRAWTSGSPGEPFF. In DNA, the CDR3 is TGTGCCAGCAGCCGCAGAGCCTGGACTAGCGGGAGCCCCGGGGAGCCGTTTTTT.

The CDR3 nucleotides are TGTGCCACCAGCGAGACAGGGCGCAATCAGCCCCAGCATTTT. As protein: CATSETGRNQPQHF. V and J are TRBV15 and TRBJ1-5, with 7 bases that match TRBD1. V shed 5 bases, J shed 2 bases, and the junction held 3 bases outside the gene matches. The germline V gene encodes CDR1 LNHNV and CDR2 YYDKDF (reference sequence). The CDR3 sequence is 14 residues long.

This CDR3 is CASSYGTGGIYEQYF. CDR3 in DNA: TGTGCCAGCAGCTACGGGACAGGGGGAATCTACGAGCAGTACTTC. The gene calls are TRBV7-9 and TRBJ2-7, with 11 bases lining up with TRBD1. The CDR3 is made up of 15 amino acids. Germline CDR1 and CDR2: SEHNR and FQNEAQ (reference sequence). J gave up 3 bases and V 4 bases, and 5 bases lay outside the gene matches.